This is a list of T cell receptor beta chains from one sample in a study of Graves' ophthalmopathy and Graves' hyperthyroidism. Each CDR3 protein is one row after TCRdb ran MiXCR on the multiplex PCR reads. The table records roughly 700,000 distinct CDR3 sequences, roughly two fifths of them present only once. The sequencing sample was made of peripheral blood. These TCRs come from an adult man with Graves' ophthalmopathy. Both conserved end residues are part of each CDR3. The order of the fields is J gene, clone size, D gene, V gene, CDR3 DNA, CDR3 protein. D genes are given only for firm matches. Expanded clones are given a class, and other clones once, few, many or no size at all.

TRBJ1-5,.,.,TRBV19,TGTGCCAGTAGTATTTCCCTAGTCAGAAAGAATAGCAATCAGCCCCAGCATTTT,CASSISLVRKNSNQPQHF
TRBJ2-5,many,.,TRBV5-4,TGTGCCAGCAGCTTGGACCCGACAGAGAAAGAGACCCAGTACTTC,CASSLDPTEKETQYF
TRBJ1-1,.,.,TRBV10-3,TGTGCCATCAGCCGACAGATGAGCACTGAAGCTTTCTTT,CAISRQMSTEAFF
TRBJ2-5,.,.,TRBV15,TGTGCCACCAGCAGAGATTTTAGTCCCGGCCAGGGGGAGGGCGAGACCCAGTACTTC,CATSRDFSPGQGEGETQYF
TRBJ1-6,.,.,TRBV20-1,TGCAGTGCTAGGATACGAGGCCGCCCCTATAATTCACCCCTCCACTTT,CSARIRGRPYNSPLHF
TRBJ2-2,few,TRBD2,TRBV25-1,TGTGCCAGCAGCCTTCGGAGTCCCATAATGGCGGGAGGTAACGGGGAGCTGTTTTTT,CASSLRSPIMAGGNGELFF
TRBJ2-5,few,TRBD2,TRBV7-9,TGTGCCAGCTCTATTGGTACTAGCGGGTGGGAGACCCAGTACTTC,CASSIGTSGWETQYF
TRBJ2-2,.,.,TRBV25-1,TGTGCCAGCAGTTTACGTGTGGGAGCTAGGAACACCGGGGAGCTGTTTTTT,CASSLRVGARNTGELFF
TRBJ2-1,.,TRBD1,TRBV10-3,TGTGCCACTACCGGGACAGGCAGGTGGGAGACCCAGTTCTTC,CATTGTGRWETQFF
TRBJ2-2,once,TRBD1,TRBV15,TGTGCCACCAGCAGCCCAGGGGGACAGACAACCGGGGAGCTGTTTTTT,CATSSPGGQTTGELFF
TRBJ2-7,few,.,TRBV10-3,TGTGCCATCAGGGACCCCGGGCAGGGTGGGATCTACGAGCAGTACTTC,CAIRDPGQGGIYEQYF
TRBJ1-5,.,.,TRBV24-1,TGTGCCACCAGTGATGAGAAAGGGGATCAGCCCCAGCATTTT,CATSDEKGDQPQHF
TRBJ2-5,.,TRBD2,TRBV19,TGTGCCAGTAGTGACTTAGCGGGGCGCCTTTTAGGGACCCAGTACTTC,CASSDLAGRLLGTQYF
TRBJ2-7,few,.,TRBV11-2,TGTGCCAGCAGCCCCGACAGGTTTCAGTACGAGCAGTACTTC,CASSPDRFQYEQYF
TRBJ1-5,.,.,TRBV24-1,TGTGCCTGGACGGCGGGACTGAACAATCAGCCCCAGCATTTT,CAWTAGLNNQPQHF
TRBJ1-4,few,.,TRBV19,TGTGCCAGTACCACTAGACGGCAAACTAATGAAAAACTGTTTTTT,CASTTRRQTNEKLFF
TRBJ2-3,.,.,TRBV29-1,TGCAGCGTTGTCTCTGTTACAGATACGCAGTATTTT,CSVVSVTDTQYF
TRBJ1-1,few,.,TRBV6-1,TGTGCCAGCAGTTACGGGCTTCTCTCGAACACTGAAGCTTTCTTT,CASSYGLLSNTEAFF
TRBJ1-5,few,TRBD1,TRBV10-3,TGTGCCATCAGTGCACTGACAGGGGATCAGCCCCAGCATTTT,CAISALTGDQPQHF
TRBJ2-7,few,TRBD1,TRBV6-5,TGTGCCAGCAGTGAATCGACAGGGGAGCAGTACTTC,CASSESTGEQYF
TRBJ1-2,many,TRBD1,TRBV7-9,TGTGCCAGCAGCACCGGACAGGGGTTATATGGCTACACCTTC,CASSTGQGLYGYTF
TRBJ2-5,.,.,TRBV6-5,TGTGCCAGCTCACCACCGGTAGCTAGGGAAGAGACCCAGTACTTC,CASSPPVAREETQYF
TRBJ1-1,few,.,TRBV12-3/TRBV12-4,TGTGCCAGCAGTTTGCAGGGTTTTGGGTACACTGAAGCTTTCTTT,CASSLQGFGYTEAFF
TRBJ1-6,.,TRBD1,TRBV12-3/TRBV12-4,TGTGCTAGTGGGGGACAGTCCGTCGAGGCGTATAATTCACCCCTCCACTTT,CASGGQSVEAYNSPLHF
TRBJ1-5,many,.,TRBV5-1,TGCGCCAGCAGTGAGGGGGGAGGGATGCAGCCCCAGCATTTT,CASSEGGGMQPQHF
TRBJ2-7,few,TRBD2,TRBV13,TGTGCCAGCAGCATTTACTCGGGACTAGGTAACGAGCAGTACTTC,CASSIYSGLGNEQYF
TRBJ2-7,.,.,TRBV2,TGTGCCAGCAGTGATTTCGTGGGCTACGAGCAGTACTTC,CASSDFVGYEQYF
TRBJ1-6,few,.,TRBV6-5,TGTGCCAGCAGACAGGGTTACGCACCCCTCCACTTT,CASRQGYAPLHF
TRBJ2-7,few,.,TRBV7-2,TGTGCCAGCAGCCCCCGGGCTAGCCGTGTCGGAGAGCAGTACTTC,CASSPRASRVGEQYF
TRBJ1-2,.,.,TRBV4-1,TGCGCCAGCAGCCAAGATTCTTTAACCGGGGGCTATGGCTACACCTTC,CASSQDSLTGGYGYTF
TRBJ2-7,.,.,TRBV10-1,TGCGCCAGCAGTGAGTCGGACGGGGGACCCTACGAGCAGTACTTC,CASSESDGGPYEQYF
TRBJ2-7,.,.,TRBV7-3,TGTGCCAGCAGCTTAGATCTCACGGAGCAGTACTTC,CASSLDLTEQYF
TRBJ2-5,few,.,TRBV2,TGTGCCAGCAGTGAAGGCCGGACGCAAGGGACCCAGTACTTC,CASSEGRTQGTQYF
TRBJ1-6,many,.,TRBV7-9,TGTGCCAGCAGCTTAGTATACGGAGATAATTCACCCCTCCACTTT,CASSLVYGDNSPLHF
TRBJ1-2,many,.,TRBV25-1,TGTGCCAGCAGTTCCGGACACGTGGCTAACTATGGCTACACCTTC,CASSSGHVANYGYTF
TRBJ2-7,few,.,TRBV2,TGTGCCAGCAGTGCCCGAGGGGGGAGCGAGCAGTACTTC,CASSARGGSEQYF
TRBJ1-5,few,TRBD1,TRBV24-1,TGTGCCAGCAGTGAGCGGACCGGGACAGGGGGGGCTCAGCCCCAGCATTTT,CASSERTGTGGAQPQHF
TRBJ2-5,.,TRBD2,TRBV7-9,TGTGCCAGCTTACGGGGGGACGTGCTAAAAGAGACCCAGTACTTC,CASLRGDVLKETQYF
TRBJ1-4,once,TRBD1,TRBV7-9,TGTGCCGGCAGCATCGGGACAGGGCCCGAAAAACTGTTTTTT,CAGSIGTGPEKLFF
TRBJ2-2,.,TRBD1,TRBV25-1,TGTGCCAGCAGTTTATCGTGGCAGGGGGCCGGGGAGCTGTTTTTT,CASSLSWQGAGELFF
TRBJ1-2,.,TRBD1,TRBV10-3,TGTGCCATCAGTGAGACCGGGACAGAGAAATTTAACTATGGCTACACCTTC,CAISETGTEKFNYGYTF
TRBJ2-7,.,.,TRBV11-1,TGTGCCAGCAGTTTAACCCAGGGATCCTACGAGCAGTACTTC,CASSLTQGSYEQYF
TRBJ2-6,.,.,TRBV3-1,TGTGCCAGCAGACCCATCGCCAGCTCTGGGGCCAACGTCCTGACTTTC,CASRPIASSGANVLTF
TRBJ1-4,.,.,TRBV5-5,TGCGCCAGCAGCCAAGCCCTCCCGGAAAAACTGTTTTTT,CASSQALPEKLFF
TRBJ2-7,few,TRBD2,TRBV5-6,TGTGCCAGCAGCTTACAACTAGCGGGCTTGAATGACTACGAGCAGTACTTC,CASSLQLAGLNDYEQYF
TRBJ2-2,many,.,TRBV2,TGTGCCAGCAGTGTCCCTAGGCGGAGCGGGGAGCTGTTTTTT,CASSVPRRSGELFF